These 23 T cell receptor beta chains originate from one sample sequenced in a study of blood T cells in healthy people across ages. It was with a sample-barcoded 5' primer and a J-beta primer mix that a second PCR of about 6 to 12 cycles was run. Each CDR3 protein is one row after TCRdb ran MiXCR on the 5' RACE reads. Of about a million distinct CDR3 sequences in the sample, around two fifths were seen once. The sample was blood. These TCRs come from a young man in good health.

CDR3 in amino acids: CASQGQGTFGYTF. CDR3 DNA sequence: TGTGCCAGCCAGGGACAGGGGACATTTGGCTACACCTTC. The chain links TRBV27 to TRBJ1-2, with TRBD1 matching over 10 bases. Germline assignment: CDR1 MNHEY and CDR2 SMNVEV (reference sequence). The trim removed 8 bases at V and 7 bases at J, leaving 7 bases unmatched. This CDR3 comprises 13 residues.

This chain uses TRBV3-1 with TRBJ2-5; tentative D call: TRBD2 (6 bases). In germline, CDR1 is LGHDT, CDR2 YNNKEL (reference sequence). The CDR3 contains 15 residues. V dropped 0 bases and J dropped 11 bases, with 19 bases sitting between them. The CDR3 bases are TGTGCCAGCAGCCAAGATCGGGGGTTTGACAATGAGCAGTACTTC. Encoded protein: CASSQDRGFDNEQYF.

This clonotype was counted at least ten times. The V gene is TRBV15, the J gene TRBJ2-3; D is possibly TRBD2 (5 bases). This CDR3 has 13 amino acids. Germline V gene data show CDR1 as LNHNV and CDR2 as YYDKDF (reference sequence). V gave up 0 bases and J gave up 6 bases, with 7 bases separating them. The CDR3: CATSRERGDTQYF. CDR3 coding DNA: TGTGCCACCAGCAGAGAACGAGGGGATACGCAGTATTTT.

This clonotype was observed at least ten times. The chain links TRBV9 to TRBJ1-2, with TRBD1 as a possible D gene (5 bases). The CDR3 runs to 14 residues. V lost 0 bases, J lost 3 bases, and 9 bases lay in between. CDR1 is SGDLS, CDR2 YYNGEE, per germline. Written as DNA, the CDR3 is TGTGCCAGCAGCGTAGGCCAGGGCTACTATGGCTACACCTTC. Translating gives CASSVGQGYYGYTF.

The rearrangement joins TRBV20-1 to TRBJ1-6, with D possibly matching TRBD1 (6 bases). Trimming left V 0 bases short and J 10 bases short, with 22 bases between. Germline V gene sequence: CDR1 DFQATT, CDR2 SNEGSKA (reference sequence). CDR3 length: 17 amino acids. The CDR3 region has the DNA TGCAGTGCTAGAGATCTGGCAGGGGCTATGTTGGGGTCACCCCTCCACTTT. It encodes CSARDLAGAMLGSPLHF.

The rearrangement uses TRBV5-1 and TRBJ2-1; D is uncertain. V was shortened by 4 bases and J by 5 bases, with 16 bases between the two germline ends. CDR1 and CDR2 (germline): SGHRS, YFSETQ. The CDR3 has 15 amino acids. The CDR3: CASSAQVGADNEQFF. The CDR3 DNA sequence: TGCGCCAGCAGCGCCCAAGTGGGCGCAGACAATGAGCAGTTCTTC.

This clonotype was observed once. J is TRBJ2-5 and V is TRBV10-3, with 10 bases lining up with TRBD1. V was pared by 0 bases and J by 3 bases, with 1 base of the junction left unmatched. Germline CDR1 ENHRY, CDR2 SYGVKD. The CDR3 totals 15 residues. In nucleotides, the CDR3 is TGTGCCATCAGTGAGTCCGGGACAGGGGAAGAGACCCAGTACTTC. Translated: CAISESGTGEETQYF.

V gene TRBV15 combines with J gene TRBJ1-1, with 8 bases aligning to TRBD1. The CDR3 consists of 14 residues. Per the germline V gene, CDR1 is LNHNV and CDR2 is YYDKDF (reference sequence). The V and J ends lost 5 bases and 5 bases, in that order; junction bases with no gene match: 7. In DNA, the CDR3 is TGTGCCACCAGCCTGGACAGGGAGGGGACTGAAGCTTTCTTT. It specifies CATSLDREGTEAFF.

In its sample, this clonotype was seen a few times. The chain uses TRBV20-1 and TRBJ2-7, with 16 bases matching TRBD2. The CDR3 sequence is 17 residues long. V lost 5 bases, J lost 2 bases, and 9 bases stayed unmatched. Per the germline V gene, CDR1 is DFQATT and CDR2 is SNEGSKA (reference sequence). CDR3 amino acids: CSAQPGLAGGATYEQYF. The CDR3 coding sequence is TGCAGTGCTCAACCGGGACTAGCGGGGGGGGCCACCTACGAGCAGTACTTC.

V and J are TRBV7-2 and TRBJ1-2, with D possibly being TRBD1 (6 bases). V lost 1 base to trimming and J lost 12 bases, with 27 bases between them. From germline, CDR1 is SGHTA and CDR2 FQGNSA. There are 17 residues in the CDR3. In nucleotides, the CDR3 is TGTGCCAGCAGCTTAGAGGAGGGGGGCGCAGCTGGTAGAGGCCACACCTTC. Protein product: CASSLEEGGAAGRGHTF.

As for this clonotype: The junction departs from germline at one end; a sequencing error may be responsible. The chain recombines TRBV5-1 with TRBJ2-7, with D perhaps given as TRBD1 or TRBD2 (5 bases each). The CDR3 consists of 15 residues. Germline V gives CDR1 SGHRS, CDR2 YFSETQ. CDR3 residues: CVSSLAGASSYEQYF. In DNA, the CDR3 is TGCGTCAGCAGCTTGGCCGGGGCTTCTTCCTACGAGCAGTACTTC.

This clonotype has just a few counts. The J gene is TRBJ1-5, the V gene TRBV7-9; 7 bases fit TRBD1. J was trimmed by 6 bases and V by 7 bases; bases with no gene match: 6. This CDR3 spans 13 amino acids. The germline V gene encodes CDR1 SEHNR and CDR2 FQNEAQ (reference sequence). CDR3 loop: CASTDRVAQPQHF. The CDR3 DNA follows: TGTGCCAGCACCGACAGGGTTGCTCAGCCCCAGCATTTT.

A remark on this clonotype: A read error is likely, as this CDR3 ends without the conserved phenylalanine or tryptophan. CDR3 residues: CASSFEGLEGVTDTQYS. DNA for the CDR3: TGTGCCAGCAGTTTTGAGGGGCTGGAAGGGGTCACAGATACGCAGTATTCT. The chain recombines TRBV12-3 or TRBV12-4 with TRBJ2-3; D assignment may be TRBD1 or TRBD2 (5 bases each). The germline V and J ends were trimmed by 3 bases and 2 bases, with 18 bases remaining between them. The CDR3 runs to 17 residues.

At least ten counts were recorded for this clonotype. The V gene is TRBV7-8, the J gene TRBJ2-7; the D gene is possibly TRBD1 (5 bases). This CDR3 has 17 amino acids. V was shortened by 4 bases and J by 2 bases, with 21 bases between the two germline ends. In germline, CDR1 is SGHVS, CDR2 FQNEAQ. The DNA of the CDR3 is TGTGCCAGCAGCTGTCTAATCCAGGGCCCTCTACCCTACGAGCAGTACTTC. Translated: CASSCLIQGPLPYEQYF.

This clonotype is a singleton in its sample. An end of the junction does not agree with germline; a read error may underlie this. The V gene is TRBV9, the J gene TRBJ2-3, with D perhaps matching TRBD2 (5 bases). From germline, CDR1 is SGDLS and CDR2 YYNGEE. The CDR3 totals 14 residues. The CDR3 spells CAGSPQRARDTQYF. The CDR3 nucleotides read TGTGCCGGCAGCCCGCAGAGGGCGCGGGATACGCAGTATTTT.

This clonotype was recorded once. The chain has TRBV5-1 and TRBJ1-1; 8 bases are a match to TRBD1. V shed 4 bases, J shed 1 base, and the junction held 6 bases outside the gene matches. This CDR3 is 15 amino acids long. CDR1 and CDR2 (germline): SGHRS, YFSETQ. The CDR3 sequence: CASSIPQGGNTEAFF. The CDR3 DNA is TGCGCCAGCAGCATACCACAGGGGGGGAACACTGAAGCTTTCTTT.

This clonotype was picked up many times. The chain is built from TRBV10-3 and TRBJ1-1; D ambiguous. This CDR3 has 12 amino acids. The V end lost 4 bases, the J end lost 7 bases, and 10 bases lay between the germline ends. Germline lookup yields CDR1 ENHRY and CDR2 SYGVKD. CDR3: CAISVPRGEAFF. The CDR3 region has the DNA TGTGCCATCAGTGTCCCACGGGGTGAAGCTTTCTTT.

This clonotype has a handful of counts. The chain couples TRBV18 to TRBJ1-6; 8 positions match TRBD1. V lost 6 bases to trimming and J lost 3 bases; unmatched junction nucleotides: 10. Germline lookup yields CDR1 KGHSH and CDR2 LQKENI. The CDR3 contains 17 residues. CDR3 in DNA: TGTGCCAGCTCCGTATCGGACAGGGCACACTATAATTCACCCCTCCACTTT. This gives the protein CASSVSDRAHYNSPLHF.

This clonotype occurred a few times. The chain links TRBV3-1 to TRBJ1-1; D remains ambiguous. The CDR3 covers 14 residues. CDR1 is LGHDT and CDR2 is YNNKEL in the germline V gene (reference sequence). Trimming shortened V by 2 bases and J by 5 bases, and 12 bases separated the two germline ends. CDR3 DNA sequence: TGTGCCAGCAGCCAACTCCGGGTCGGTACTGAAGCTTTCTTT. Translated: CASSQLRVGTEAFF.

The rearrangement joins TRBV9 to TRBJ2-5, with D perhaps matching TRBD1 (5 bases). The CDR3 runs 15 residues. Trimming removed 0 bases at V and 4 bases at J, with 13 bases between. Germline V gives CDR1 SGDLS, CDR2 YYNGEE. The CDR3, as DNA: TGTGCCAGCAGCGTAGGGGGCGGTCGGGCAGAGACCCAGTACTTC. This codes for CASSVGGGRAETQYF.

Only a few counts were recorded for this clonotype. This rearrangement joins TRBV7-9 to TRBJ2-7; TRBD1 might be the D (6 bases). Looked up from germline, CDR1 is SEHNR and CDR2 is FQNEAQ (reference sequence). Trimming took off 2 bases at V and 3 bases at J, with 11 bases between the two ends. The CDR3 totals 14 residues. DNA for the CDR3: TGTGCCAGCAGCTTAACGGACAGCCTCTACGAGCAGTACTTC. Amino acids: CASSLTDSLYEQYF.

V is TRBV6-2 or TRBV6-3 and J is TRBJ2-2; unclear D gene. Per the germline V gene, CDR1 is MNHEY and CDR2 is SVGEGT. The CDR3 runs 14 residues. The V gene lost 3 bases and the J gene lost 5 bases, with 10 bases spanning the gap. The CDR3 here is CASSYSLETGELFF. DNA of the CDR3: TGTGCCAGCAGTTATAGTCTGGAGACCGGGGAGCTGTTTTTT.

Remarks on this clonotype: A much bigger clone sits one base away, suggesting this may be a read error. This sequence joins TRBV20-1 and TRBJ2-3; weak D call: TRBD2 (5 bases). The CDR3 is 15 residues long. CDR1 DFQATT and CDR2 SNEGSKA come from the germline V gene (reference sequence). Here the CDR3 DNA reads TGCAGTGCTAGGGCTCAGGAGGACGGCACAGATACGGAGTATTTT. Its translation: CSARAQEDGTDTEYF.